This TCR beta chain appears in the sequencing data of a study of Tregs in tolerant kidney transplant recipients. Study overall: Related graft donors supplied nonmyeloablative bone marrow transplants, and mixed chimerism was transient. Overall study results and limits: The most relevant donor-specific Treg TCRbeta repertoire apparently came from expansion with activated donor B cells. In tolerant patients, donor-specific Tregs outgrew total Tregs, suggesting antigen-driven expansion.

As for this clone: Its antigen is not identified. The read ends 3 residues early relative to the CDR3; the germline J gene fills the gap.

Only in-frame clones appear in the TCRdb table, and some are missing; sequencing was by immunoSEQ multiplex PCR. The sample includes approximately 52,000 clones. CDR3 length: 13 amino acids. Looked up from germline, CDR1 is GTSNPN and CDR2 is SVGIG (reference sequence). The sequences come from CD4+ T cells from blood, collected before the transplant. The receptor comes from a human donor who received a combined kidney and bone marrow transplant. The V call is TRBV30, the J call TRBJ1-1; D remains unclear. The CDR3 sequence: CAWTTVGGGSAFF. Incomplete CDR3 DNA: TGTGCCTGGACAACTGTAGGAGGCGGGTCA.